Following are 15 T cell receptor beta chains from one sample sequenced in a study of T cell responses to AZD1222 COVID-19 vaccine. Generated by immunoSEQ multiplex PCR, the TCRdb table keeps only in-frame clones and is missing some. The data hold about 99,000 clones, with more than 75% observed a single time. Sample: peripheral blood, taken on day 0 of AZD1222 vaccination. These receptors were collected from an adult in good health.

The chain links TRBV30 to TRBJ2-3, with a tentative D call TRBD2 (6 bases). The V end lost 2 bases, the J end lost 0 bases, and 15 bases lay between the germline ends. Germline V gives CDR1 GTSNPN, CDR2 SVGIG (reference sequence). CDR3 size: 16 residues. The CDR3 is CAWSFRGNPSTDTQYF. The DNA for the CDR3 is TGTGCCTGGAGTTTCCGCGGGAATCCTAGCACAGATACGCAGTATTTT.

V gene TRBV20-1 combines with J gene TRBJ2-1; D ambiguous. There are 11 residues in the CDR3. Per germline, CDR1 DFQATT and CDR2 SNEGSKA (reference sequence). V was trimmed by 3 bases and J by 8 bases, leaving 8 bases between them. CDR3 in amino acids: CSASQRYEQFF. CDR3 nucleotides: TGCAGTGCTAGCCAGAGGTATGAGCAGTTCTTC.

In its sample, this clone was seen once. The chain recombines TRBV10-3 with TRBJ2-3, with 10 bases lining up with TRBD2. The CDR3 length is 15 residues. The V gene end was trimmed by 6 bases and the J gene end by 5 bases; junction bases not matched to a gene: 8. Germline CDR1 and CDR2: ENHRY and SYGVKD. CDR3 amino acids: CAIRRVSGREDTQYF. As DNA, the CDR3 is TGTGCCATCAGACGCGTAAGCGGGAGGGAAGATACGCAGTATTTT.

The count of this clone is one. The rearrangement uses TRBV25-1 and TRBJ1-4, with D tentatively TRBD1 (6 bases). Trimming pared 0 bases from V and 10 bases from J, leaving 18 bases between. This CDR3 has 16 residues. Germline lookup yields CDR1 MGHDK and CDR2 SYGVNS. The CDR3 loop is CASSEYDYREGGKLFF. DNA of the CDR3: TGTGCCAGCAGTGAATATGATTATAGGGAAGGGGGAAAACTGTTTTTT.

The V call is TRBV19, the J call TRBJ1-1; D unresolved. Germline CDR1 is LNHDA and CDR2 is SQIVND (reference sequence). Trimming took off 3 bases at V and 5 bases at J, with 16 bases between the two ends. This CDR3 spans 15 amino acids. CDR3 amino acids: CASSIPPGPRTEAFF. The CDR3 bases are TGTGCCAGTAGTATCCCGCCCGGGCCGAGGACTGAAGCTTTCTTT.

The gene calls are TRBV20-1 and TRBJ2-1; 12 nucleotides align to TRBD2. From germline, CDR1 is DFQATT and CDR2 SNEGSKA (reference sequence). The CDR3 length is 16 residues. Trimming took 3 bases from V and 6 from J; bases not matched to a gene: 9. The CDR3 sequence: CSASRTSGIWGNEQFF. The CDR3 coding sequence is TGCAGTGCTAGTAGGACTAGCGGGATATGGGGCAATGAGCAGTTCTTC.

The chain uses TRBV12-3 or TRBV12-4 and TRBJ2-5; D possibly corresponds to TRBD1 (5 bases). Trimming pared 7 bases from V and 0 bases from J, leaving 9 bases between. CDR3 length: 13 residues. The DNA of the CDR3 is TGTGCCAGCACCAAGACAGACCAAGAGACCCAGTACTTC. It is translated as CASTKTDQETQYF.

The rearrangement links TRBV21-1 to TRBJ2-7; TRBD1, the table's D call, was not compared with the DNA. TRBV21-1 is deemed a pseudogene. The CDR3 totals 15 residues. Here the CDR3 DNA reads TGTGCCAGCAGCAAAGAGACAGGGGAACCCTACGAGCAGTACTTC. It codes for CASSKETGEPYEQYF.

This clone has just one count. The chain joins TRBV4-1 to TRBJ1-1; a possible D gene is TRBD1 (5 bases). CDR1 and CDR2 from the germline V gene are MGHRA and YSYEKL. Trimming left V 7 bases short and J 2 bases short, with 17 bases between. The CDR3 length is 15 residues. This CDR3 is CASTPLQGLNTEAFF. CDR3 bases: TGCGCCAGCACGCCACTGCAGGGACTCAACACTGAAGCTTTCTTT.

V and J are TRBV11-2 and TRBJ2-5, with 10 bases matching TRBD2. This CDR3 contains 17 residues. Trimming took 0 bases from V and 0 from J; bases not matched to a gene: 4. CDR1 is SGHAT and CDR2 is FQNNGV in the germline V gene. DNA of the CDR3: TGTGCCAGCAGCTTAGATGTTAGCGGGAGGAACCAAGAGACCCAGTACTTC. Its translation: CASSLDVSGRNQETQYF.

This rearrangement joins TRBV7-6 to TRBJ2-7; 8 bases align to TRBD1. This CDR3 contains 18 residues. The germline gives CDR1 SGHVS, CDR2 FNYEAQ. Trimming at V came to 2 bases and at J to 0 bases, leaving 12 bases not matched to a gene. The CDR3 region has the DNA TGTGCCAGCAGCTTATCAGGGGGCTCTAGCAGGAGCTCCTACGAGCAGTACTTC. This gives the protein CASSLSGGSSRSSYEQYF.

The CDR3 DNA reads TGTGCCAGCAGCCAGCCCCGCACAGATACGCAGTATTTT. Translated: CASSQPRTDTQYF. This rearrangement joins TRBV11-1 to TRBJ2-3; D is unresolved. Trimming stripped 5 bases from V and 1 base from J, with 7 bases between. CDR3 length: 13 residues. Germline V gene data show CDR1 as SGHAT and CDR2 as FQDESV (reference sequence).

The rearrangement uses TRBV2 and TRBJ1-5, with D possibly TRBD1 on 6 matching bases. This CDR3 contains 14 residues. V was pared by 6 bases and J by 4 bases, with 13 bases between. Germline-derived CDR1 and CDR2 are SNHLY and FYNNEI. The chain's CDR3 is CASRQDSPNQPQHF. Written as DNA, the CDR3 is TGTGCCAGCAGACAGGACAGCCCTAATCAGCCCCAGCATTTT.

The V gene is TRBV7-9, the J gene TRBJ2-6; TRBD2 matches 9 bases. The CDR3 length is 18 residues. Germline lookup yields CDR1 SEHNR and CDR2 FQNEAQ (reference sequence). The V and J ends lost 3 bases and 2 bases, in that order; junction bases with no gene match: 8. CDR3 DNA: TGTGCCAGCAGCTTCGGGGCGGGAGGGTTCGCTGGGGCCAACGTCCTGACTTTC. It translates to CASSFGAGGFAGANVLTF. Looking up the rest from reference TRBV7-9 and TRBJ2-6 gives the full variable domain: DTGVSQNPRHKITKRGQNVTFRCDPISEHNRLYWYRQTLGQGPEFLTYFQNEAQLEKSRLLSDRFSAERPKGSFSTLEIQRTEQGDSAMYLCASSFGAGGFAGANVLTFGAGSRLTVL.

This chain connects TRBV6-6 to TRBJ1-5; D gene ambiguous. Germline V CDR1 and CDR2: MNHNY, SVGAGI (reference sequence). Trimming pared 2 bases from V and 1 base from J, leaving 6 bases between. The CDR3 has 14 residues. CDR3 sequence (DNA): TGTGCCAGCAGTTACGAGGGAAGCAATCAGCCCCAGCATTTT. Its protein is CASSYEGSNQPQHF.